The table lists the clone carrying this T cell receptor (beta chain) with a few counts. Its antigen is undetermined. The record originates from a study of T-cell reconstitution after alpha-beta-depleted transplantation in children. General study points: T-cell numbers and diversity, one year after transplant, stemmed largely from T cells that were newly produced. Surviving thymic progenitors and recipient T cells were the source of high TCRbeta diversity at day 60 in some patients. Several hundred expanded graft clones reportedly were the source of alpha-beta T cells about two months after transplant.

V gave up 6 bases and J gave up 0 bases; unmatched junction bases: 4. Germline assignment: CDR1 LGHNA and CDR2 YSLEER. This CDR3 has 14 amino acids. Unique molecular identifiers were used to barcode this TCRbeta library. TCRdb used MiXCR to reprocess the PCR reads, holding one entry per CDR3 protein. The sample records about 98,000 distinct CDR3 sequences, 7.5% to 9% being singletons. The chain joins TRBV4-3 to TRBJ1-1; 7 positions agree with TRBD1. The input for sequencing was PBMCs, taken before TCRalphabeta/CD19-depleted stem cell transplant. The clonotype originates from a boy younger than 10 with acute lymphoblastic leukemia, due to receive a stem cell transplant. CDR3 in amino acids: CASSQGVMNTEAFF. CDR3 DNA sequence: TGCGCCAGCAGTCAGGGGGTGATGAACACTGAAGCTTTCTTT.